This T cell receptor (beta chain) was sequenced during a study of control samples from healthy donors and cancer patients. The V end lost 8 bases, the J end lost 1 base, and 17 bases lay between the germline ends. The germline gives CDR1 MGHDK, CDR2 SYGVNS. This CDR3 has 15 residues. Assay: immunoSEQ multiplex PCR; the TCRdb copy retains only in-frame clones and omits some. Here the sample spans some 130,000 clones, over 85% being singletons. The sample consisted of blood. The sequence derives from a man between 18 and 29 years old in good health. The chain links TRBV25-1 to TRBJ2-5, with D perhaps being TRBD1 or TRBD2 (5 bases each). The CDR3 sequence is CASSEGWGPQETQYF. As DNA, the CDR3 is TGTGCCAGCTCCGAAGGGTGGGGACCCCAAGAGACCCAGTACTTC.